These 18 T cell receptor beta chains were sequenced from one sample in a study of control samples from healthy donors and cancer patients. The data were produced by immunoSEQ multiplex PCR, yet TCRdb's version contains in-frame clones alone and is incomplete. This table has 60,000 to 75,000 clones, roughly 87% appearing once. Sequencing used PBMCs. The source of these receptors is a man aged 55-75 years with colorectal cancer.

V is TRBV29-1 and J is TRBJ2-7, with D possibly called TRBD1 or TRBD2 (5 bases each). Germline V gene lookup returns CDR1 SQVTM and CDR2 ANQGSEA. Trimming cost V 5 bases and J 3 bases, with 11 bases left between them. The CDR3 is made up of 12 amino acids. The DNA of the CDR3 is TGCAGCGTTCAGGGAGCAAACTACGAGCAGTACTTC. Amino acid sequence: CSVQGANYEQYF.

The J gene is TRBJ2-1, the V gene TRBV2; 7 bases are shared with TRBD1. Germline V gene data show CDR1 as SNHLY and CDR2 as FYNNEI. J was trimmed by 0 bases and V by 2 bases; bases with no gene match: 4. There are 16 residues in the CDR3. DNA for the CDR3: TGTGCCAGCAGTGAAAAGGGACAGATCTCCTACAATGAGCAGTTCTTC. Encoded protein: CASSEKGQISYNEQFF. The full variable domain, in which reference TRBV2 and TRBJ2-1 provide the parts outside the CDR3, is EPEVTQTPSHQVTQMGQEVILRCVPISNHLYFYWYRQILGQKVEFLVSFYNNEISEKSEIFDDQFSVERPDGSNFTLKIRSTKLEDSAMYFCASSEKGQISYNEQFFGPGTRLTVL.

Only a few counts were recorded for this clone. The rearrangement uses TRBV6-4 and TRBJ2-3; 8 bases fit TRBD2. J lost 6 bases, V lost 5 bases, and 7 bases had no gene match. The germline V gene has CDR1 MRHNA and CDR2 SNTAGT. The CDR3 extends over 14 amino acids. Here the CDR3 reads CASSRTGGPDTQYF. DNA of the CDR3: TGTGCCAGCAGTCGGACGGGGGGGCCCGATACGCAGTATTTT.

The CDR3 DNA follows: TGCGCCAGCAGCTTGGAAAGGGGGGGCAATGAGCAGTTCTTC. Protein sequence: CASSLERGGNEQFF. The rearrangement links TRBV5-1 to TRBJ2-1; D may be TRBD2 (7 bases). The CDR3 loop spans 14 amino acids. V was pared by 0 bases and J by 6 bases, with 10 bases between. CDR1 and CDR2 from the germline V gene are SGHRS and YFSETQ.

The chain is built from TRBV9 and TRBJ1-5, with D unclear. The V end was cut by 0 bases, the J end by 6 bases, with 13 bases between. Germline CDR1 SGDLS, CDR2 YYNGEE. This CDR3 spans 15 amino acids. The CDR3 region is CASSVGGRVGQPQHF. CDR3 bases: TGTGCCAGCAGCGTAGGAGGAAGGGTAGGTCAGCCCCAGCATTTT.

About this clone itself: The junction shows a germline mismatch at one end, possibly a read error. This chain links TRBV2 with TRBJ2-1; 10 positions match TRBD2. This CDR3 spans 13 amino acids. Per the germline V gene, CDR1 is SNHLY and CDR2 is FYNNEI. The CDR3 sequence: CASRLAGGPNTVF. The CDR3 bases are TGTGCCAGCAGGTTAGCGGGGGGCCCAAACACGGTCTTC.

This clone was observed a few times. This chain links TRBV14 with TRBJ2-1; 9 bases are a match to TRBD2. The CDR3 consists of 15 residues. Germline V lookup: CDR1 SGHDN, CDR2 FVKESK. Trimming cost V 3 bases and J 1 base; bases outside gene matches: 1. Here the CDR3 reads CASSQGLASYNEQFF. Written as DNA, the CDR3 is TGTGCCAGCAGCCAGGGACTAGCATCCTACAATGAGCAGTTCTTC.

The chain's CDR3 is CASSETLSSYNSPLHF. The CDR3 bases are TGTGCCAGCAGTGAAACACTAAGCTCCTATAATTCACCCCTCCACTTT. The chain recombines TRBV25-1 with TRBJ1-6; D unresolved. CDR1 is MGHDK, CDR2 SYGVNS, per germline. V shed 2 bases and J shed 0 bases, with 8 bases lying between them. The CDR3 totals 16 residues.

V and J are TRBV10-1 and TRBJ1-5, with 9 bases aligning to TRBD1. This CDR3 contains 13 residues. Trimming took 4 bases from V and 11 from J; bases not matched to a gene: 6. Germline CDR1 reads WNHNN; CDR2 reads SYGVQD (reference sequence). The CDR3 DNA sequence: TGCGCCAGCAGTGTCACCAGGACAGGGGCCCAGCATTTT. Residues: CASSVTRTGAQHF.

The V and J genes are TRBV15 and TRBJ2-3; no clear D. CDR3 length: 13 amino acids. The V and J ends lost 8 bases and 4 bases respectively, with 13 bases between them. The germline CDR1 and CDR2 sequences are LNHNV and YYDKDF (reference sequence). CDR3 protein: CATRIMGADTQYF. The CDR3 DNA is TGTGCCACCCGGATTATGGGCGCAGATACGCAGTATTTT.

The table lists this clone with a count of one. J is TRBJ2-1 and V is TRBV30; D may correspond to TRBD1 or TRBD2 (6 bases each). CDR1 is GTSNPN and CDR2 is SVGIG in the germline V gene (reference sequence). This CDR3 is built from 13 residues. V was cut by 2 bases and J by 8 bases, with 13 bases left in between. For the CDR3, the DNA is TGTGCCTGGAGTTGGTGGGGGGCCGATGAGCAGTTCTTC. Protein: CAWSWWGADEQFF.

The rearrangement joins TRBV3-1 (or the pseudogene TRBV3-2) to TRBJ1-6; D uncertain. This CDR3 is built from 13 residues. Germline V gene lookup returns CDR1 LGHDT and CDR2 YNNKEL (reference sequence). Between the trimmed V and J ends, which lost 1 base and 7 bases, there was a span of 5 bases. CDR3 protein: CASSQGGNSPLHF. The CDR3 region has the DNA TGTGCCAGCAGCCAAGGAGGGAATTCACCCCTCCACTTT.

The chain has TRBV5-4 and TRBJ2-5, with D possibly TRBD2 on 5 matching bases. The V end lost 3 bases, the J end lost 2 bases, and 5 bases lay between the germline ends. Germline V gene data show CDR1 as SGHNT and CDR2 as YYREEE (reference sequence). The CDR3 spans 12 residues. CDR3 sequence (DNA): TGTGCCAGCAGCTGGACTCAAGAGACCCAGTACTTC. It translates to CASSWTQETQYF.

This rearrangement joins TRBV7-2 to TRBJ2-7, with D possibly being TRBD1 (5 bases). The V gene lost 5 bases and the J gene lost 2 bases, with 13 bases spanning the gap. CDR1 is SGHTA, CDR2 FQGNSA, per germline. The CDR3 spans 14 residues. CDR3: CASSPRQGPYEQYF. The DNA of the CDR3 is TGTGCCAGCAGCCCCCGGCAGGGCCCCTACGAGCAGTACTTC.

This chain's CDR3 is CAISESVDADTQYF. The CDR3 DNA reads as TGTGCCATCAGTGAGTCAGTAGACGCAGATACGCAGTATTTT. The chain is built from TRBV10-3 and TRBJ2-3; D call uncertain. Germline values: CDR1 ENHRY, CDR2 SYGVKD. Deletions cut 0 bases from V and 4 bases from J, with 8 bases between. This CDR3 spans 14 amino acids.

The chain links TRBV27 to TRBJ2-5, with 8 bases identical to TRBD2. Unmatched junction bases numbered 8, after V lost 6 bases and J lost 5 bases. Germline-derived CDR1 and CDR2 are MNHEY and SMNVEV (reference sequence). The CDR3 loop spans 14 amino acids. CDR3 coding DNA: TGTGCCAGCAGCTCTCTGGCGGGGGGTGAGACCCAGTACTTC. Its translation: CASSSLAGGETQYF.

This clone has only one observation. V usage is TRBV7-3 and J usage is TRBJ1-1; perhaps TRBD1 as D (5 bases). CDR3 length: 13 amino acids. Trimming removed 5 bases from V and 2 bases from J, with 9 bases in between. Germline V gene data show CDR1 as SGHTA and CDR2 as FQGTGA. The CDR3 sequence is CASSIRENTEAFF. CDR3 in DNA: TGTGCCAGCAGCATCAGGGAAAACACTGAAGCTTTCTTT.

This clone has more than one count but fewer than ten. This rearrangement joins TRBV6-5 to TRBJ2-2, with TRBD1 as a possible D gene (6 bases). The CDR3 loop spans 13 amino acids. With 10 bases removed from V and 3 bases from J, the gap between germline ends came to 12 bases. The germline CDR1 and CDR2 sequences are MNHEY and SVGAGI. CDR3 nucleotides: TGTGCCAACCGACAGGATTACACCGGGGAGCTGTTTTTT. Its translation: CANRQDYTGELFF.